This is a list of T cell receptor beta chains from one sample in a study of T-cell reconstitution after alpha-beta-depleted transplantation in children. TCRdb independently ran MiXCR on the PCR reads; one entry per CDR3 protein. This sample carries around 340,000 distinct CDR3 sequences, approximately 12% of them seen once, and the ten largest clones take around 4.5%. This specimen consisted of PBMCs, obtained from the stem cell graft. These receptors were collected from a human donor who donated a stem cell graft to a child with Fanconi anemia. Both conserved end residues are part of each CDR3.

TRBV11-2	TRBJ2-2	CASSLVWEGDTGELFF
TRBV11-2	TRBJ2-5	CASSSGVGGETQYF
TRBV5-5	TRBJ1-1	CASSLTKTYTNTEAFF
TRBV6-5	TRBJ1-1	CASSYVGAGLYTEAFF
TRBV5-5	TRBJ2-1	CASSLIWTETNNEQFF
TRBV28	TRBJ2-7	CASGRGVPYEQYF
TRBV20-1	TRBJ1-2	CSAREFGRTGSYGYTF
TRBV20-1	TRBJ2-1	CSAELSLLSSYNEQFF
TRBV10-2	TRBJ2-1	CASTMTGPQFF
TRBV25-1	TRBJ1-2	CASSVGQQNYGYTF
TRBV29-1	TRBJ1-1	CSVADRIMNTEAFF
TRBV3-1	TRBJ1-6	CACCLAPQQGAGYSPLHF
TRBV7-9	TRBJ2-5	CASSFAGQETQYF
TRBV6-2/TRBV6-3	TRBJ1-2	CASSLVAGGLYGYTF
TRBV18	TRBJ1-5	CASSPQTGTRRHQPQHF
TRBV29-1	TRBJ1-2	CSVAGSPSYGYTF
TRBV15	TRBJ2-3	CATSRHRGGTDTQYF
TRBV10-2	TRBJ1-4	CASSVLGPRSEKLFF
TRBV5-1	TRBJ2-5	CASSPGGSGTQYF
TRBV2	TRBJ1-5	CASTRPVNSNQPQHF
TRBV29-1	TRBJ1-3	CSVTGGSGNTIYF
TRBV7-2	TRBJ1-2	CASSSLGDSSGGYTF
TRBV7-6	TRBJ2-2	CASSPIRAGTGELFF
TRBV12-3/TRBV12-4	TRBJ2-5	CASSNREGGETQYF
TRBV20-1	TRBJ1-2	CSAIPQGWLDYTF
TRBV5-1	TRBJ2-1	CASRPDLSDEQFF
TRBV12-3/TRBV12-4	TRBJ2-3	CASSFAGKDTQYF
TRBV5-1	TRBJ2-1	CASTLDRGTHNEQFF
TRBV4-3	TRBJ2-5	CASSQGVGYQETQYF
TRBV6-5	TRBJ2-5	CASSYSFGELYKETQYF
TRBV29-1	TRBJ2-3	CSVGEGPGTQYF
TRBV7-9	TRBJ2-1	CASSLDPSTSGGEQFF
TRBV9	TRBJ1-1	CASSVAGADTEAFF
TRBV5-1	TRBJ2-1	CASSLWGAGAHNEQFF
TRBV12-3/TRBV12-4	TRBJ1-6	CASSGGPNSPLHF
TRBV12-3/TRBV12-4	TRBJ2-1	CASSFSVFYNEQFF
TRBV2	TRBJ1-1	CASREGGTFNTEAFF
TRBV4-2	TRBJ1-1	CASRPSTGTGLTEAFF
TRBV5-1	TRBJ1-1	CASSLELNTEAFF
TRBV7-2	TRBJ2-3	CASSQGGSKDTQYF
TRBV7-2	TRBJ1-1	CASSLAGVSEAFF